This T cell receptor (beta chain) was obtained from a study of naive and memory T cell subsets. In germline, CDR1 is MNHEY, CDR2 SVGEGT. Deletions cut 2 bases from V and 1 base from J, with 9 bases between. The length of the CDR3 is 14 residues. As regards this clonotype: The antigen is unknown.

An equimolar mix of two oligonucleotides served as the beta constant-region primer for TRBC1 and TRBC2. Nested alpha and beta constant-region primers with the SP2 primer drove four PCR rounds on ligated cDNA. The cDNA 3' end received a ligated single-stranded oligonucleotide carrying the SP2 primer and a 12-nucleotide UMI. TCRdb re-analysed the UMI-ligation and nested PCR reads in MiXCR, keeping a single row per CDR3 protein. The table shows 150,000 or so distinct CDR3 sequences, with approximately 22% occurring only once. General study results and limits: TCR counts from RNA may reflect activation-linked expression changes. Especially in CD8 cells, naive repertoires contained a few larger clonotypes, possibly CD45RA-re-expressing memory cells. A clonotype means one alpha or beta sequence, not an alpha/beta pair.

The chain carries TRBV6-2 or TRBV6-3 and TRBJ2-7, with D perhaps matching TRBD1 (6 bases). Sequencing was carried out using naive CD4+ T cells from blood. The sequence was collected from a human donor in good health. CDR3 loop: CASSYHGQSYEQYF. The CDR3, as DNA: TGTGCCAGCAGTTACCACGGACAGTCCTACGAGCAGTACTTC.